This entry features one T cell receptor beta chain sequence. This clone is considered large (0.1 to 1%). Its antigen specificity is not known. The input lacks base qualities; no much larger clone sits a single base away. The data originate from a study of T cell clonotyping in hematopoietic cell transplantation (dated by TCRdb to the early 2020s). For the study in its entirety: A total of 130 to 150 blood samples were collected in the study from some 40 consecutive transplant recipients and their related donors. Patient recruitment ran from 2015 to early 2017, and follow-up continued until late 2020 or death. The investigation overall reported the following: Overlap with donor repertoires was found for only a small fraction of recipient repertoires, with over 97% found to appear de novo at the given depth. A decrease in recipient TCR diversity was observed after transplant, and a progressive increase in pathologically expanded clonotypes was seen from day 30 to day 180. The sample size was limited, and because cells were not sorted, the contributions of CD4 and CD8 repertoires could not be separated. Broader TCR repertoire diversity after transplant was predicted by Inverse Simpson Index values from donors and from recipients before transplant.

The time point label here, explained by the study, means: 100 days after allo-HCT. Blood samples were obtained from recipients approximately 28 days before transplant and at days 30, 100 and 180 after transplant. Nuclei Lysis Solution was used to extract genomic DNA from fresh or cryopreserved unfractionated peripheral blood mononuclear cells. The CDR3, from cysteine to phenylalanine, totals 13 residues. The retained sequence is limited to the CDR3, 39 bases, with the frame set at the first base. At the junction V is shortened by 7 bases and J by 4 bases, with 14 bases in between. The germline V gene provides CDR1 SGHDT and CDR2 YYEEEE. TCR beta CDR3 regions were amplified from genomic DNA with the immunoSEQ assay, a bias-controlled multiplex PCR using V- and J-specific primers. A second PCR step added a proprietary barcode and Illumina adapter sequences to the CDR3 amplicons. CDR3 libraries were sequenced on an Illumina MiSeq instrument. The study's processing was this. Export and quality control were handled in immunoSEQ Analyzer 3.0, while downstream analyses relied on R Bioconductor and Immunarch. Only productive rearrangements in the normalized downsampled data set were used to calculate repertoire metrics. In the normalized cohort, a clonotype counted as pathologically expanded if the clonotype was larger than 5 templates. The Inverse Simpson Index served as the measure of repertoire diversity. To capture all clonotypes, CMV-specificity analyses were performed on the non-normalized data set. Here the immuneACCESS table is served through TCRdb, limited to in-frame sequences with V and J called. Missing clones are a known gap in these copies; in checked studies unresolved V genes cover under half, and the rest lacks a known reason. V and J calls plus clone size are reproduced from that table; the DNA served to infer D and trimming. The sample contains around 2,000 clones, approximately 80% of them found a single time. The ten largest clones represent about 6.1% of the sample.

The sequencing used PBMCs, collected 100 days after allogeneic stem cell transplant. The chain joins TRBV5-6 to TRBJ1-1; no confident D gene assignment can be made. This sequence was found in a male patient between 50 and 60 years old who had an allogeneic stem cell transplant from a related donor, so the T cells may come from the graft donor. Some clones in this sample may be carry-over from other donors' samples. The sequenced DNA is TGTGCCAGCGCCCCCTGGGGTCCCACTGAAGCTTTCTTT. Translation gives CASAPWGPTEAFF.